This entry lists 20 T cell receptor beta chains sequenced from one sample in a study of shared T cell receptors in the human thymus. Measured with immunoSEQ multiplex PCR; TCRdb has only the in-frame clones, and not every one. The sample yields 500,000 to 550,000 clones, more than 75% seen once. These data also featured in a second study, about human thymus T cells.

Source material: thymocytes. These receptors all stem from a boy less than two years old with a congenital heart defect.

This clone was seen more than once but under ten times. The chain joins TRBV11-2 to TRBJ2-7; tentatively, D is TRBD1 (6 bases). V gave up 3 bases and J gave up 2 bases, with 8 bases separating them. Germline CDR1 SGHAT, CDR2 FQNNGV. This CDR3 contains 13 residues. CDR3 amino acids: CASSFGQPYEQYF. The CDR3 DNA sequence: TGTGCCAGCAGCTTTGGACAGCCCTACGAGCAGTACTTC.

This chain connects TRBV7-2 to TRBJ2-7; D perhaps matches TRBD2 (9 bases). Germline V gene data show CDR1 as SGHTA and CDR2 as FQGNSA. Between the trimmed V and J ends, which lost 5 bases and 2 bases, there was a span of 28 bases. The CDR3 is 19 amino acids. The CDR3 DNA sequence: TGTGCCAGCAGCCCAGACGGACAGGGAGGGCGGGAGGGCCCCTACGAGCAGTACTTC. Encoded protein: CASSPDGQGGREGPYEQYF.

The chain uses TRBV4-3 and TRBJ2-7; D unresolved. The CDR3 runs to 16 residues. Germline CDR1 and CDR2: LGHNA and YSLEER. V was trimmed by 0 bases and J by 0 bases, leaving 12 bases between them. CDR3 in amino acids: CASSQEFALTSYEQYF. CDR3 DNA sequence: TGCGCCAGCAGCCAAGAATTCGCCCTAACCTCCTACGAGCAGTACTTC.

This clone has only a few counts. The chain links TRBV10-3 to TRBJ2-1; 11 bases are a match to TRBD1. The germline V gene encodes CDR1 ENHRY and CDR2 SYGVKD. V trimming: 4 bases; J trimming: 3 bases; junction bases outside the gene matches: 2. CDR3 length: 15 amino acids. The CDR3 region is CAISGDRGYYNEQFF. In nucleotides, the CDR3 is TGTGCCATCAGTGGGGACAGGGGGTACTACAATGAGCAGTTCTTC.

Here the CDR3 reads CASSLGWGGRAYQETQYF. The DNA of the CDR3 is TGTGCCAGCAGTTTAGGGTGGGGTGGGAGAGCCTACCAAGAGACCCAGTACTTC. The chain links TRBV28 to TRBJ2-5; perhaps TRBD2 as D (5 bases). The CDR3 extends over 18 amino acids. Germline loops: CDR1 MDHEN, CDR2 SYDVKM. The V gene lost 2 bases and the J gene lost 0 bases, with 19 bases spanning the gap.

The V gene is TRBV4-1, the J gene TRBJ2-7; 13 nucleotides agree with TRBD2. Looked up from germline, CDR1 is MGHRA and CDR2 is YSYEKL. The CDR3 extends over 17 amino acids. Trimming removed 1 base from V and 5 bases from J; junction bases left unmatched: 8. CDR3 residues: CASSQASTGTSGNEQYF. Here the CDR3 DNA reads TGCGCCAGCAGCCAAGCTTCGACCGGGACTAGCGGGAACGAGCAGTACTTC.

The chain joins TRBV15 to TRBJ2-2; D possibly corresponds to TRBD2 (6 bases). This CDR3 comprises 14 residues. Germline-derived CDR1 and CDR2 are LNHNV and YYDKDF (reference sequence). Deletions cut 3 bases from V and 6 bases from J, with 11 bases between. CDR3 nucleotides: TGTGCCACCAGCAGTCGGGAGAGGGCCGGGGAGCTGTTTTTT. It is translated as CATSSRERAGELFF.

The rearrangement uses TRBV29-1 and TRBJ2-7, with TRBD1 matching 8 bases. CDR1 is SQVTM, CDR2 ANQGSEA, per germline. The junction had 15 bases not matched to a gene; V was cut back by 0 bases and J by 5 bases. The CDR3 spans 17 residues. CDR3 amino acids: CSVEEPGGAGIVDEQYF. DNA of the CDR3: TGCAGCGTTGAAGAACCAGGGGGCGCGGGTATCGTCGACGAGCAGTACTTC.

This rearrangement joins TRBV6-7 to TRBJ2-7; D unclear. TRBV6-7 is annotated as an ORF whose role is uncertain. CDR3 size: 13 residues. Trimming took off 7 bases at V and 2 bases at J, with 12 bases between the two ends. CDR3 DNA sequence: TGTGCCAGCATGGGCATTGGGCCCTACGAGCAGTACTTC. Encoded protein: CASMGIGPYEQYF.

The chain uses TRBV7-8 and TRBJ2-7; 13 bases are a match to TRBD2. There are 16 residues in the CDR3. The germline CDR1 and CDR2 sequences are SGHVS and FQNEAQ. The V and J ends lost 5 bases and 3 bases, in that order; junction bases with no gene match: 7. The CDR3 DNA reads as TGTGCCAGCAGCATCGGGACTAGCGGGATGAGCTACGAGCAGTACTTC. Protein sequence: CASSIGTSGMSYEQYF.

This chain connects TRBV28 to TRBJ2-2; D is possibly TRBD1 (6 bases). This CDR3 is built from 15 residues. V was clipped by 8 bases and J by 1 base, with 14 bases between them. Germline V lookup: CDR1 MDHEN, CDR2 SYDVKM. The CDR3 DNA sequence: TGTGCCAGCGTTCACAGACAGGAGAACACCGGGGAGCTGTTTTTT. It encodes CASVHRQENTGELFF.

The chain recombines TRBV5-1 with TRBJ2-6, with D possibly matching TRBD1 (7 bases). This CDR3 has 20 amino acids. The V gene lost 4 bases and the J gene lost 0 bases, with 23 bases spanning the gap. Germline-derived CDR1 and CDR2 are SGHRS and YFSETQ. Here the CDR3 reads CASSGATGRNSLSGANVLTF. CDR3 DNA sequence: TGCGCCAGCAGCGGAGCGACAGGGAGGAATTCTCTCTCTGGGGCCAACGTCCTGACTTTC.

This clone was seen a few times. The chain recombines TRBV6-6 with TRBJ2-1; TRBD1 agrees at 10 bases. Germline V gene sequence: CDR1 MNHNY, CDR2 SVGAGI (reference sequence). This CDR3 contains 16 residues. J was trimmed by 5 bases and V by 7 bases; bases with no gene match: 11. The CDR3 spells CASTPEGQGIHNEQFF. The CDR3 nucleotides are TGTGCCAGCACCCCCGAGGGACAGGGGATCCACAATGAGCAGTTCTTC.

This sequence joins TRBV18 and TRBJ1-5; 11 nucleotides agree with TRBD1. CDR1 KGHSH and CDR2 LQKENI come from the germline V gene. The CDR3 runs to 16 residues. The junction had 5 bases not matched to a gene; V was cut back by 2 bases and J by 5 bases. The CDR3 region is CASSPGTGGPHQPQHF. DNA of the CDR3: TGTGCCAGCTCACCAGGGACAGGGGGTCCCCATCAGCCCCAGCATTTT.

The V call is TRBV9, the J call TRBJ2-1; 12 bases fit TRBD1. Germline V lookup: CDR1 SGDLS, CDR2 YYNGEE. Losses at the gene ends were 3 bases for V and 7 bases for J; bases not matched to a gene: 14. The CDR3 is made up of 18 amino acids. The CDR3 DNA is TGTGCCAGCAGCGCACTCCTCCGGGGGGGACAGGGGGCGAATGAGCAGTTCTTC. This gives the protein CASSALLRGGQGANEQFF.

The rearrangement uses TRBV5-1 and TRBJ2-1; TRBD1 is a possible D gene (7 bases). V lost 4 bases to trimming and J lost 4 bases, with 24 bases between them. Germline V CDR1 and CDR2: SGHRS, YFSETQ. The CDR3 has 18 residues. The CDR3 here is CASSLRPGGCGAYNEQFF. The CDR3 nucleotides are TGCGCCAGCAGCCTAAGACCAGGGGGTTGCGGGGCGTACAATGAGCAGTTCTTC.

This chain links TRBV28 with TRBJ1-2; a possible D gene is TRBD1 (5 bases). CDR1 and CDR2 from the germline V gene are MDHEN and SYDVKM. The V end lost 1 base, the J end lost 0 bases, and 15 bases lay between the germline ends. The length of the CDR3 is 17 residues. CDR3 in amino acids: CASSLSPGRSANYGYTF. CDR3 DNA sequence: TGTGCCAGCAGTTTATCTCCAGGGAGGTCCGCTAACTATGGCTACACCTTC.

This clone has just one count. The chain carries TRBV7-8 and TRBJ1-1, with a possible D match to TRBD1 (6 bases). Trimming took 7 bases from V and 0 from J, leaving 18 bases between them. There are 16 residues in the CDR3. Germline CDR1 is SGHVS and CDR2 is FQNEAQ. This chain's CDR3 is CASTFRYRVVNTEAFF. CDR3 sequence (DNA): TGTGCCAGCACCTTTCGCTACAGGGTCGTGAACACTGAAGCTTTCTTT.

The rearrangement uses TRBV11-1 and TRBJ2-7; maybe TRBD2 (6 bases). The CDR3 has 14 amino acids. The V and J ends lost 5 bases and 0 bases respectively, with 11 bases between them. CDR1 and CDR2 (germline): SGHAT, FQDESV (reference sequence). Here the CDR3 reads CASSAAGLSYEQYF. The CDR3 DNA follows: TGTGCCAGCAGCGCCGCGGGACTCTCCTACGAGCAGTACTTC. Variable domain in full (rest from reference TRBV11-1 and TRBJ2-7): EAEVAQSPRYKITEKSQAVAFWCDPISGHATLYWYRQILGQGPELLVQFQDESVVDDSQLPKDRFSAERLKGVDSTLKIQPAELGDSAMYLCASSAAGLSYEQYFGPGTRLTVT.

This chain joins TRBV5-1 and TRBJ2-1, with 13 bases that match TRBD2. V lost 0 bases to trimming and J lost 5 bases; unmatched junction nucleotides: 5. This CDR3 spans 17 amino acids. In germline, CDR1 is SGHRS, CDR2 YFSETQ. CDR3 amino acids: CASSLGTSGSLDNEQFF. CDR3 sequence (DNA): TGCGCCAGCAGCTTGGGGACTAGCGGGAGTCTGGACAATGAGCAGTTCTTC.